This TCR beta chain was retrieved from a study of CD8 T cells in Susac syndrome. V lost 1 base, J lost 0 bases, and 7 bases lay in between. CDR3 length: 15 residues. Germline V gene data show CDR1 as MNHNS and CDR2 as SASEGT. TEMRA cells were FACS-enriched and CD8+ and CD4+ T cells negatively isolated. cDNA came from around 0.54 to 1 ug RNA primed by random hexamers. TCR beta CDR3 was amplified by immunoSEQ covering 54 Vbeta and 13 Jbeta. Using its own MiXCR run on the immunoSEQ multiplex PCR reads, TCRdb lists one record per CDR3 protein. The sample lists 330,000 or so distinct CDR3 sequences, almost 85% occurring once.

The material sequenced was CD8+ T cells from PBMCs. This sequence joins TRBV6-1 and TRBJ1-3; D is ambiguous. The sequence was obtained from a human donor with multiple sclerosis. The CDR3 DNA follows: TGTGCCAGCAGTGAAGAAGGCTCCTCTGGAAACACCATATATTTT. Translation: CASSEEGSSGNTIYF.